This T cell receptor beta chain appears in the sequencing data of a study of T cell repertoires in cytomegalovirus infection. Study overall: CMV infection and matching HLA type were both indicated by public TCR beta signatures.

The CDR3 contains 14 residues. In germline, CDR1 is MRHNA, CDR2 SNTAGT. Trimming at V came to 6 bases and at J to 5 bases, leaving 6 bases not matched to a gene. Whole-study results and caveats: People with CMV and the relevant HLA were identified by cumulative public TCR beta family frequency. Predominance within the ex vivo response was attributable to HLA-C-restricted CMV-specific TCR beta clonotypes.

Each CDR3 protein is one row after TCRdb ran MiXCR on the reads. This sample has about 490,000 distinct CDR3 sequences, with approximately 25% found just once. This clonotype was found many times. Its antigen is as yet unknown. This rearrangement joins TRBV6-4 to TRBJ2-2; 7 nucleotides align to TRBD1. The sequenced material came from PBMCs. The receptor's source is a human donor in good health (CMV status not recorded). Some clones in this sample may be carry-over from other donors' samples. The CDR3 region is CASSRTGETGELFF. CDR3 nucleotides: TGTGCCAGCAGCCGAACAGGGGAAACCGGGGAGCTGTTTTTT.